Below, 15 T cell receptor beta chains from the same sample are listed, as sequenced in a study of blood T cell repertoires in COVID-19. Profiling relied on immunoSEQ multiplex PCR, and the TCRdb table lists in-frame clones only, not all of them. The sample consists of 130,000 to 150,000 clones, about 88% of them appearing once. Material: peripheral blood. These receptor sequences come from a human donor with acute or convalescent COVID-19. The donor label of this sample is uncertain.

V is TRBV4-1 and J is TRBJ1-2, with 9 bases identical to TRBD1. The J segment lost 10 bases and the V segment lost 5 bases, leaving 8 bases of the junction unmatched. Germline values: CDR1 MGHRA, CDR2 YSYEKL. This CDR3 is built from 13 residues. The CDR3 DNA sequence: TGCGCCAGCAGCAAGGGACAGGGAAGTTACTACACCTTC. Translated: CASSKGQGSYYTF.

V is TRBV7-2 and J is TRBJ1-1; tentatively, D is TRBD1 (5 bases). Trimming pared 3 bases from V and 3 bases from J, leaving 11 bases between. The length of the CDR3 is 14 residues. The V gene's germline CDR1 is SGHTA and CDR2 FQGNSA. The CDR3 region has the DNA TGTGCCAGCAGCTTTTCCGGGGGAGACACTGAAGCTTTCTTT. This gives the protein CASSFSGGDTEAFF.

The gene calls are TRBV29-1 and TRBJ1-2; D remains ambiguous. Germline-derived CDR1 and CDR2 are SQVTM and ANQGSEA. The V end lost 4 bases, the J end lost 4 bases, and 7 bases lay between the germline ends. The CDR3 sequence is 11 residues long. CDR3 sequence reads: CSVGGFYGYTF. Here the CDR3 DNA reads TGCAGCGTTGGAGGATTCTATGGCTACACCTTC.

V and J are TRBV2 and TRBJ2-7; possible D gene TRBD2, 6 bases. CDR1 is SNHLY, CDR2 FYNNEI, per germline. The CDR3 has 13 amino acids. V was clipped by 4 bases and J by 6 bases, with 13 bases between them. Here the CDR3 DNA reads TGTGCCAGCAGTGTATCTGGAGGGTCCGAGCAGTACGTC. Its protein is CASSVSGGSEQYV.

The V call is TRBV7-8, the J call TRBJ2-3, with TRBD2 matching over 10 bases. CDR3 length equals 18 residues. V shed 5 bases and J 4 bases; nucleotides not matched to a gene: 15. Germline values: CDR1 SGHVS, CDR2 FQNEAQ. The DNA for the CDR3 is TGTGCCAGCAGCCCTAGTTCGAAGCTAGCGGGGGTTTCAGATACGCAGTATTTT. It yields the protein CASSPSSKLAGVSDTQYF.

This sequence joins TRBV5-8 and TRBJ1-5, with 7 bases identical to TRBD1. Looked up from germline, CDR1 is SGHTS and CDR2 is YDEGEE. The CDR3 has 15 residues. Germline trimming cut 0 bases from V and 4 bases from J; bases unmatched to any gene: 4. The CDR3 nucleotides are TGTGCCAGCAGCTTGGTCGACAGGGCGAATCAGCCCCAGCATTTT. Protein product: CASSLVDRANQPQHF.

J is TRBJ2-1 and V is TRBV6-5; D not certain. The V end was cut by 4 bases, the J end by 4 bases, with 17 bases between. Germline values: CDR1 MNHEY, CDR2 SVGAGI. The CDR3 length is 16 residues. CDR3 sequence reads: CASSSPRPAAYNEQFF. CDR3 coding DNA: TGTGCCAGCAGTTCCCCTAGGCCCGCAGCTTACAATGAGCAGTTCTTC.

This chain uses TRBV4-2 with TRBJ2-5; 7 nucleotides agree with TRBD1. V shed 0 bases and J 5 bases; nucleotides not matched to a gene: 9. The germline CDR1 and CDR2 sequences are LGHNA and YNFKEQ. The CDR3 loop spans 16 amino acids. The CDR3 loop reads CASSQEGTDAFETQYF. DNA for the CDR3: TGTGCCAGCAGCCAAGAGGGGACAGATGCCTTCGAGACCCAGTACTTC.

This chain links TRBV10-3 with TRBJ2-1; 7 nucleotides match TRBD1. The junction had 15 bases not matched to a gene; V was cut back by 1 base and J by 6 bases. CDR1 and CDR2 (germline): ENHRY, SYGVKD. This CDR3 spans 18 amino acids. Here the CDR3 reads CAISEFQWAGGVPNEQFF. DNA of the CDR3: TGTGCCATCAGTGAGTTCCAGTGGGCAGGGGGAGTCCCCAATGAGCAGTTCTTC.

The genes are TRBV4-1 and TRBJ2-7; no clear D gene. CDR1 and CDR2 (germline): MGHRA, YSYEKL. Trimming took 1 base from V and 3 from J, leaving 16 bases between them. The CDR3 totals 16 residues. CDR3 in amino acids: CASSQACPVINYEQYV. The CDR3 DNA reads as TGCGCCAGCAGCCAAGCGTGCCCGGTAATAAACTACGAGCAGTACGTC.

This clone was found a few times. CDR3 DNA sequence: TGTGCCAGCAGTCGATCGGACTACGGACTAGCGTACACCGGGGAGCTGTTTTTT. It codes for CASSRSDYGLAYTGELFF. The genes are TRBV7-9 and TRBJ2-2; TRBD2 agrees at 9 bases. This CDR3 spans 18 amino acids. V gave up 6 bases and J gave up 3 bases; unmatched junction bases: 14. Looked up from germline, CDR1 is SEHNR and CDR2 is FQNEAQ (reference sequence).

The rearrangement links TRBV6-1 to TRBJ1-2, with D hard to call. The V gene's germline CDR1 is MNHNS and CDR2 SASEGT. V was pared by 3 bases and J by 8 bases, with 10 bases between. The CDR3 length is 12 residues. The CDR3 region is CASSEVRWGYTF. The CDR3 DNA follows: TGTGCCAGCAGTGAGGTGCGGTGGGGCTACACCTTC.

V is TRBV30 and J is TRBJ1-1; no clear D gene. Germline CDR1 reads GTSNPN; CDR2 reads SVGIG (reference sequence). V gave up 0 bases and J gave up 5 bases, with 10 bases separating them. This CDR3 spans 13 amino acids. This CDR3 is CAWSVAFWTEAFF. The CDR3 coding sequence is TGTGCCTGGAGTGTGGCATTTTGGACTGAAGCTTTCTTT.

The chain links TRBV24-1 to TRBJ1-2, with 10 bases identical to TRBD1. After removal of 7 bases from V and 5 bases from J, the junction contained 15 bases not matched to a gene. Germline V CDR1 and CDR2: KGHDR, SFDVKD. There are 17 residues in the CDR3. In DNA form, the CDR3 reads TGTGCCACCAGACCCGGGACCGGGACAGGGGACGGGTATGGCTACACCTTC. Encoded protein: CATRPGTGTGDGYGYTF.

The chain combines TRBV19 with TRBJ2-2; possibly TRBD1 for D (5 bases). Trimming cost V 7 bases and J 2 bases, with 11 bases left between them. Germline V lookup: CDR1 LNHDA, CDR2 SQIVND (reference sequence). The CDR3 has 14 residues. The CDR3 DNA reads as TGTGCCAGTAACATAGACAGTAACACCGGGGAGCTGTTTTTT. Translation: CASNIDSNTGELFF.